The 9 T cell receptor beta chains below all came from one sample that was sequenced in a study of Graves' ophthalmopathy and Graves' hyperthyroidism. From RNA, the CDR3 regions of TCR beta chains were amplified and sequenced. RT-PCR was first run with HTBI primers, then multiplex PCR in a second round. TCRdb fed the multiplex PCR reads into MiXCR, producing one record per CDR3 protein. This table holds roughly 1.1 million distinct CDR3 sequences, 35% to 45% found once. Sequenced sample: peripheral blood or thyroid tissue (not recorded which). The source of these receptors is an adult man with Graves' hyperthyroidism.

The chain couples TRBV19 to TRBJ1-5, with TRBD1 matching over 8 bases. CDR1 is LNHDA and CDR2 is SQIVND in the germline V gene (reference sequence). CDR3 size: 17 residues. V trimming: 2 bases; J trimming: 10 bases; junction bases outside the gene matches: 16. The CDR3 loop reads CASSIPRGQGSRGPQHF. The DNA for the CDR3 is TGTGCCAGTAGTATACCCCGAGGACAGGGCAGTAGAGGACCCCAGCATTTT.

This clonotype was counted ten times or more. This chain connects TRBV12-3 or TRBV12-4 to TRBJ2-5; TRBD2 might be the D (5 bases). The V end was cut by 3 bases, the J end by 4 bases, with 9 bases between. The CDR3 is made up of 13 amino acids. This chain's CDR3 is CASSFSVGETQYF. The DNA for the CDR3 is TGTGCCAGCAGTTTTAGCGTGGGAGAGACCCAGTACTTC.

At least ten counts were recorded for this clonotype. The CDR3 region is CSAGMNTEAFF. CDR3 nucleotides: TGCAGCGCTGGGATGAACACTGAAGCTTTCTTT. The chain is built from TRBV29-1 and TRBJ1-1; D gene unclear. From germline, CDR1 is SQVTM and CDR2 ANQGSEA. The V end lost 7 bases, the J end lost 0 bases, and 6 bases lay between the germline ends. The CDR3 is 11 amino acids.

The chain carries TRBV7-9 and TRBJ1-2, with D possibly matching TRBD1 (6 bases). V was shortened by 5 bases and J by 4 bases, with 14 bases between the two germline ends. Germline lookup yields CDR1 SEHNR and CDR2 FQNEAQ (reference sequence). The CDR3 contains 14 residues. CDR3 sequence: CASSRGGIFYGYTF. Written as DNA, the CDR3 is TGTGCCAGCAGCAGGGGGGGCATTTTCTATGGCTACACCTTC.

The chain links TRBV7-9 to TRBJ1-1; 9 bases are a match to TRBD1. Germline V gene sequence: CDR1 SEHNR, CDR2 FQNEAQ (reference sequence). The CDR3 is made up of 20 amino acids. Trimming removed 5 bases from V and 5 bases from J; junction bases left unmatched: 24. The CDR3 region has the DNA TGTGCCAGCAGCCCAAAGGTGGACAGGGGACAGTTGGCAGTAATAACTGAAGCTTTCTTT. This gives the protein CASSPKVDRGQLAVITEAFF.

The chain is built from TRBV20-1 and TRBJ2-7; possibly TRBD2 for D (6 bases). Germline CDR1 DFQATT, CDR2 SNEGSKA (reference sequence). The V gene lost 6 bases and the J gene lost 2 bases, with 14 bases spanning the gap. The CDR3 extends over 13 amino acids. The CDR3, as DNA: TGCAGTGCGGGGGGTGGTTTTGCCTACGAGCAGTACTTC. Protein: CSAGGGFAYEQYF.

This clonotype has a single count. A much larger clone differs from this one at a single base, so this may be a read error. The V call is TRBV20-1, the J call TRBJ1-1; D gene unclear. The CDR3 runs to 13 residues. The germline V gene encodes CDR1 DFQATT and CDR2 SNEGSKA (reference sequence). In DNA form, the CDR3 reads TGCAGTGTCGCTGGCATGGTAGGGAATGAAGCTCTCTTT. It specifies CSVAGMVGNEALF.

The chain employs TRBV12-3 or TRBV12-4 and TRBJ1-2; perhaps TRBD1 as D (5 bases). This CDR3 has 15 residues. The V gene lost 6 bases and the J gene lost 6 bases, with 20 bases spanning the gap. The CDR3, as DNA: TGTGCCAGCAGGCCGGGGGTGGGTCGGTATGATGGCTACACCTTC. It yields the protein CASRPGVGRYDGYTF.

In this sample, this clonotype turned up once. No DNA is shown, since the ends of the CDR3 on it are uncertain; the CDR3 is the one TCRdb lists. The V gene is TRBV7-9, the J gene TRBJ1-5; the table names TRBD1, a call not compared with the DNA. The CDR3 length is 21 residues, termini included. The germline CDR1 and CDR2 sequences are SEHNR and FQNEAQ (reference sequence). CDR3 region: CASSFYICSAPRTGGDQPQHF.